This T cell receptor (beta chain) was sequenced during a study of blood T cell repertoires in COVID-19. For the study at large: The United States, Italy and Spain were the sources of the acute and convalescent COVID-19 samples. Sample material is recorded as cDNA or gDNA derived from T cells, B-cell-depleted T cells, or PBMCs.

V was clipped by 6 bases and J by 2 bases, with 13 bases between them. CDR3 length: 15 amino acids. Germline loops: CDR1 SNHLY, CDR2 FYNNEI. Methods used by the authors: Counts of nucleated cells, estimated from reference gene primer amplification, were obtained. Method: immunoSEQ multiplex PCR; TCRdb's copy keeps in-frame clones and lacks some. V and J calls and clone size come straight from that table; D and trimming were deduced from the DNA. The top ten hold about 1.2% of the sample, which has some 400,000 clones, approximately 80% seen once. The TCR was taken from a human donor with acute or convalescent COVID-19. The donor label of this sample is uncertain. What was sequenced was peripheral blood. The chain employs TRBV2 and TRBJ2-2, with TRBD1 as a possible D gene (6 bases). In nucleotides, the CDR3 is TGTGCCAGCAGCGGAACAGGGTCTAACACCGGGGAGCTGTTTTTT. Its protein product is CASSGTGSNTGELFF. Full variable domain (outside the CDR3, taken from reference TRBV2 and TRBJ2-2): EPEVTQTPSHQVTQMGQEVILRCVPISNHLYFYWYRQILGQKVEFLVSFYNNEISEKSEIFDDQFSVERPDGSNFTLKIRSTKLEDSAMYFCASSGTGSNTGELFFGEGSRLTVL.